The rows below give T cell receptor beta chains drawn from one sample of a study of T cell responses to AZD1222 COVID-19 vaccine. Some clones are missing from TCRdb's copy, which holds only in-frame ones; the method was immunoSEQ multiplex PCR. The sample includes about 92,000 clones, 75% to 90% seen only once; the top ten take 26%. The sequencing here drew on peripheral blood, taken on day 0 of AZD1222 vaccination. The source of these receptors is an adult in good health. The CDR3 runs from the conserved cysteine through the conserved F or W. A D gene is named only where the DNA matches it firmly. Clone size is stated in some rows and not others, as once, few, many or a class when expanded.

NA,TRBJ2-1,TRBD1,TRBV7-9,CASSLQGSASWNEQFF,TGTGCCAGCAGTTTACAGGGGTCCGCTTCGTGGAATGAGCAGTTCTTC
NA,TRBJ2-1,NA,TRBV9,CASTPTGDSYNEQFF,TGTGCCAGCACCCCCACGGGGGACTCCTACAATGAGCAGTTCTTC
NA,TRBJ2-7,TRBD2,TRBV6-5,CASSSALTSGKWEQYF,TGTGCCAGCAGTTCCGCTCTGACTAGCGGGAAGTGGGAGCAGTACTTC
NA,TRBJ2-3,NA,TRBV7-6,CASSLRTGGRSTDTQYF,TGTGCCAGCAGCCTACGGACGGGCGGGCGTAGCACAGATACGCAGTATTTT
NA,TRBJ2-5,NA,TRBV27,CASSSQGETQYF,TGTGCCAGCAGTTCCCAGGGGGAGACCCAGTACTTC
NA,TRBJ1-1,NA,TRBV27,CASSLSVVNTEAFF,TGTGCCAGCAGTTTATCAGTTGTGAACACTGAAGCTTTCTTT
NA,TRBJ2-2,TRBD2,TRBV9,CASSRLAGNTGELFF,TGTGCCAGCAGCCGACTAGCGGGGAACACCGGGGAGCTGTTTTTT
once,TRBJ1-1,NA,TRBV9,CASSVGVWGPNTEAFF,TGTGCCAGCAGCGTAGGAGTTTGGGGCCCGAACACTGAAGCTTTCTTT
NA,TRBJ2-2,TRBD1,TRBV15,CATSRSGQGANTGELFF,TGTGCCACCAGCAGATCCGGACAGGGGGCGAACACCGGGGAGCTGTTTTTT
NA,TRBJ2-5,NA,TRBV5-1,CASSLDGGVETQYF,TGCGCCAGCAGCTTGGACGGTGGTGTGGAGACCCAGTACTTC
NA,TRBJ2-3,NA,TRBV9,CASSSDLGGVNTDTQYF,TGTGCCAGCAGCTCCGACCTCGGGGGAGTTAACACAGATACGCAGTATTTT
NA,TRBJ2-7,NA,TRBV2,CASGPESGSYEQYF,TGTGCCAGCGGCCCGGAAAGTGGCTCCTACGAGCAGTACTTC
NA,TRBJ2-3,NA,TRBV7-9,CASSGGASGVYHTQYF,TGTGCCAGCAGCGGGGGGGCTAGCGGCGTTTACCATACGCAGTATTTT
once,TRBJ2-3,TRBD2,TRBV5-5,CASSLGLATSTDTQYF,TGTGCCAGCAGCTTAGGACTAGCGACTAGCACAGATACGCAGTATTTT
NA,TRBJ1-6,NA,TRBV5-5,CASSLEGQTDSPLHF,TGTGCCAGCAGCTTGGAAGGCCAAACGGATTCACCCCTCCACTTT
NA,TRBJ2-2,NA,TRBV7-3,CASSLMRGTGELFF,TGTGCCAGCAGCTTAATGAGGGGAACCGGGGAGCTGTTTTTT
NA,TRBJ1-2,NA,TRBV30,CAWSVRGAGYTF,TGTGCCTGGAGTGTACGGGGGGCTGGCTACACCTTC
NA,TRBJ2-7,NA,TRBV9,CASSVGPVGGDEQYF,TGTGCCAGCAGCGTCGGCCCGGTTGGGGGTGACGAGCAGTACTTC
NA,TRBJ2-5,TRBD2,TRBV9,CASSLGTSGEETQYF,TGTGCCAGCAGCCTCGGGACTAGCGGGGAAGAGACCCAGTACTTC
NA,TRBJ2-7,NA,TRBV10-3,CAIRGRLSYEQYF,TGTGCCATCAGAGGACGACTCTCCTACGAGCAGTACTTC
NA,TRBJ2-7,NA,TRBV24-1,CATSDSGGGRSYEQYF,TGTGCCACCAGTGATTCTGGGGGCGGTAGGTCCTACGAGCAGTACTTC
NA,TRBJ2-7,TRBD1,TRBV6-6,CASRTGGADEQYF,TGTGCCAGCAGGACAGGGGGCGCGGACGAGCAGTACTTC
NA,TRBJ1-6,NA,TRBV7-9,CASSLATVNSPLHF,TGTGCCAGCAGCTTAGCCACAGTCAATTCACCCCTCCACTTT
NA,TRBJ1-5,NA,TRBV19,CASSFPGGNQPQHF,TGTGCCAGTAGTTTCCCGGGCGGCAATCAGCCCCAGCATTTT
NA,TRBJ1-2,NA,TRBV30,CAWSVEANYGYTF,TGTGCCTGGAGTGTAGAAGCGAACTATGGCTACACCTTC
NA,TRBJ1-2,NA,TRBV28,CASHPPRGVSYGYTF,TGTGCCAGCCATCCTCCACGGGGGGTAAGCTATGGCTACACCTTC
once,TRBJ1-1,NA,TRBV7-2,CASSLSGAAMNTEAFF,TGTGCCAGCAGCTTATCCGGGGCGGCCATGAACACTGAAGCTTTCTTT
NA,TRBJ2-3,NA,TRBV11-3,CASSSQTGDTQYF,TGTGCCAGCAGCTCCCAAACGGGGGATACGCAGTATTTT